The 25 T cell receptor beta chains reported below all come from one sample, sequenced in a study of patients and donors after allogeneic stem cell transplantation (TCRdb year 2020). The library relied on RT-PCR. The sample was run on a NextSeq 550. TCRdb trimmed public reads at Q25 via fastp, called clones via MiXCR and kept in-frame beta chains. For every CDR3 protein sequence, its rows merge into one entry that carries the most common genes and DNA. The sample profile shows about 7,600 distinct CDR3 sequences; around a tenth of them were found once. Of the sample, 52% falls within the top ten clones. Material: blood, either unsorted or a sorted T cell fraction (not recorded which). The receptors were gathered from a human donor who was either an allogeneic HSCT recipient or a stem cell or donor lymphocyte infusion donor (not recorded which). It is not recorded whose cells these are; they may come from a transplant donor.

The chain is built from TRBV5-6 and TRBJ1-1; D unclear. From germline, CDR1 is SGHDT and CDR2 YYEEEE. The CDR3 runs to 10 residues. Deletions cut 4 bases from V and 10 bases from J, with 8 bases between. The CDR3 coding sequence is TGTGCCAGCAGCCTTTTCGGAGCTTTCTTT. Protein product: CASSLFGAFF.

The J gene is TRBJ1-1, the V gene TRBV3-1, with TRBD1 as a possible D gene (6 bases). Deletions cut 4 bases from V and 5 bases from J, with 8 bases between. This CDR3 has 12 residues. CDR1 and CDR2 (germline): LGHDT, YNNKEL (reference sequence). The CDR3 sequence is CASSRDTTEAFF. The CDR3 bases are TGTGCCAGCAGCCGGGACACAACTGAAGCTTTCTTT.

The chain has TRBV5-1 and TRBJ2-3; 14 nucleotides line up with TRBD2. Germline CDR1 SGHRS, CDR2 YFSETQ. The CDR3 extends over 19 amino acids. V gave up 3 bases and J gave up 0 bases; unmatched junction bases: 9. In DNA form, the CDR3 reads TGCGCCAGCAGCTCCGGACTAGCGGGGGGAAAACCTAGCACAGATACGCAGTATTTT. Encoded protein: CASSSGLAGGKPSTDTQYF.

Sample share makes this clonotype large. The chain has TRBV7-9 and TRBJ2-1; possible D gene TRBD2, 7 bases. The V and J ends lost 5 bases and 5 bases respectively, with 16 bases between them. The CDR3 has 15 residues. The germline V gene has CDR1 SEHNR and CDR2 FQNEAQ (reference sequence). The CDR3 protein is CASSPWGGADNEQFF. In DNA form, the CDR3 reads TGTGCCAGCAGCCCATGGGGGGGCGCCGACAATGAGCAGTTCTTC.

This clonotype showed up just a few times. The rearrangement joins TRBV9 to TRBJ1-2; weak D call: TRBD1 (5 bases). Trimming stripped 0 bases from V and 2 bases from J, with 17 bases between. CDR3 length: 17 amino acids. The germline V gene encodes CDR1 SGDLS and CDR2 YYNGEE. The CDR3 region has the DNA TGTGCCAGCAGCGTAGTTCCCGGGACGACTACCAACTATGGCTACACCTTC. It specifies CASSVVPGTTTNYGYTF.

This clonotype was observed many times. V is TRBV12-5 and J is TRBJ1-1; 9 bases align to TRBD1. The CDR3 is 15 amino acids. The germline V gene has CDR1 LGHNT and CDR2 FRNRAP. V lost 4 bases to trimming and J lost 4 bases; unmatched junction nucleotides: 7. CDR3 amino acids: CASGSPQGAGTEAFF. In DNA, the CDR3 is TGTGCTAGTGGTTCGCCACAGGGGGCGGGCACTGAAGCTTTCTTT.

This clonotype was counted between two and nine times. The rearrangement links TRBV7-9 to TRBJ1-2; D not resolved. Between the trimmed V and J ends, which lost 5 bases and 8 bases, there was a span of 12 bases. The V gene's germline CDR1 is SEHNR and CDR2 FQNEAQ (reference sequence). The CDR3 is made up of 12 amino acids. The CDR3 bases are TGTGCCAGCAGCCATCCCATTGAAGGCTACACCTTC. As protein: CASSHPIEGYTF.

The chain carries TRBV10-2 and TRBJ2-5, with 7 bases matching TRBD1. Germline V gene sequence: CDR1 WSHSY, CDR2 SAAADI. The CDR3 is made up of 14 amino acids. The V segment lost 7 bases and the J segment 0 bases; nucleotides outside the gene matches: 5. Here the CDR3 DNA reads TGCGCCAGCACTACAGGGGAGTACCAAGAGACCCAGTACTTC. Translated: CASTTGEYQETQYF.

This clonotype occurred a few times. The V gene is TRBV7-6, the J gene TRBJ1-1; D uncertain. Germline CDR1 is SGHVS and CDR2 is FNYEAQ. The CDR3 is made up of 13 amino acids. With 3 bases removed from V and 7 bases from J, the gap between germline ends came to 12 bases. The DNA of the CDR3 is TGTGCCAGCAGCTTTAGCCCCAGTGATGAAGCTTTCTTT. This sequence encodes CASSFSPSDEAFF. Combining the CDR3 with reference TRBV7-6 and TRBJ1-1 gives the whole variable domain GAGVSQSPRYKVTKRGQDVALRCDPISGHVSLYWYRQALGQGPEFLTYFNYEAQQDKSGLPNDRFSAERPEGSISTLTIQRTEQRDSAMYRCASSFSPSDEAFFGQGTRLTVV.

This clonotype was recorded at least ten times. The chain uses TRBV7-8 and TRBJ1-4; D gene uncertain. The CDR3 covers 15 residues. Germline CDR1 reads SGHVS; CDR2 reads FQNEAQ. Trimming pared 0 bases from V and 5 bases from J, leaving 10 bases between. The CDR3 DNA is TGTGCCAGCAGCTTAGCAAGTCGGACGAATGAAAAACTGTTTTTT. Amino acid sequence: CASSLASRTNEKLFF.

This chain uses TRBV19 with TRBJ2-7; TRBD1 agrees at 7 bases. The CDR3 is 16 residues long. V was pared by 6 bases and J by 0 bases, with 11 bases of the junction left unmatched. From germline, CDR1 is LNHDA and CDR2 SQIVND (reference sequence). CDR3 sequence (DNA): TGTGCCAGTAGCGACCGGACAGGCCGTGGCTCCTACGAGCAGTACTTC. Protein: CASSDRTGRGSYEQYF.

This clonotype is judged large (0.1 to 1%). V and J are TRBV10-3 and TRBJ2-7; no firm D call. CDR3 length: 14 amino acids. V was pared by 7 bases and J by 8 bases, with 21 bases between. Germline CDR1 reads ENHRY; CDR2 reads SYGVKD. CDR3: CAIIFAPFLRKQYF. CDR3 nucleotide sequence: TGTGCCATCATATTTGCACCGTTCCTACGAAAGCAGTACTTC.

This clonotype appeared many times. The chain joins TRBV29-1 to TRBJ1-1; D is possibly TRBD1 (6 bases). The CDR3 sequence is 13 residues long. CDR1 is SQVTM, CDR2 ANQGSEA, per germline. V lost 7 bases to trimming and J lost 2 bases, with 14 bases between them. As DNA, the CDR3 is TGCAGCGCGGGGGCTACAGGAAACACTGAAGCTTTCTTT. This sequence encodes CSAGATGNTEAFF.

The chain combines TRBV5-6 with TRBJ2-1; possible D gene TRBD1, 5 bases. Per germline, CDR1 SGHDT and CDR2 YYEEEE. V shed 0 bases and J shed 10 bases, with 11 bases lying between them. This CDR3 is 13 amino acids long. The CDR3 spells CASSLVGVSEQFF. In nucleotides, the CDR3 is TGTGCCAGCAGCTTGGTAGGGGTGTCAGAGCAGTTCTTC.

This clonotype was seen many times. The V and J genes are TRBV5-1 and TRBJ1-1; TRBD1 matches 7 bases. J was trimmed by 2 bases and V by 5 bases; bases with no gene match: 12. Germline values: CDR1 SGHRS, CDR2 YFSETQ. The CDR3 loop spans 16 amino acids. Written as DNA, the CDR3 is TGCGCCAGCAGTCCGCCCTGGACAGGTTCAAACACTGAAGCTTTCTTT. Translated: CASSPPWTGSNTEAFF.

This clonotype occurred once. The CDR3 sequence: CASSLGTGQETQYF. The CDR3 DNA follows: TGTGCCAGCAGCCTCGGGACAGGACAAGAGACCCAGTACTTC. The chain has TRBV5-5 and TRBJ2-5; TRBD1 aligns across 8 bases. V was clipped by 4 bases and J by 2 bases; unmatched bases: 4. In germline, CDR1 is SGHKS, CDR2 YYEKEE (reference sequence). The CDR3 has 14 amino acids.

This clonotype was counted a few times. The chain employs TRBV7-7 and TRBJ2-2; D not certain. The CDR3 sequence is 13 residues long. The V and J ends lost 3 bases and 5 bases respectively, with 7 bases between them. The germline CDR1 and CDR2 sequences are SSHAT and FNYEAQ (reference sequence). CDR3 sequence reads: CASSLDLTGELFF. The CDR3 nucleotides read TGTGCCAGCAGCTTGGACCTTACCGGGGAGCTGTTTTTT.

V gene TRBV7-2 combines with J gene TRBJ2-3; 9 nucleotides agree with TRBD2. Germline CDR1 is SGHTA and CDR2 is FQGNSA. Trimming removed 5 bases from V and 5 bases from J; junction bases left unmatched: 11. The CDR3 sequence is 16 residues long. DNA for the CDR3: TGTGCCAGCAGCCCTGCGGGCGGGGGGGCAAAAGATACGCAGTATTTT. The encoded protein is CASSPAGGGAKDTQYF.

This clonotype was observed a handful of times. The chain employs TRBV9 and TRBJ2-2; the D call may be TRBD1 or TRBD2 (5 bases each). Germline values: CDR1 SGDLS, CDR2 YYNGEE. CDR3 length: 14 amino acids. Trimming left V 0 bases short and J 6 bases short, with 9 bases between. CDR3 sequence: CASSVVLGAGELFF. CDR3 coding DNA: TGTGCCAGCAGCGTAGTGTTGGGGGCCGGGGAGCTGTTTTTT.

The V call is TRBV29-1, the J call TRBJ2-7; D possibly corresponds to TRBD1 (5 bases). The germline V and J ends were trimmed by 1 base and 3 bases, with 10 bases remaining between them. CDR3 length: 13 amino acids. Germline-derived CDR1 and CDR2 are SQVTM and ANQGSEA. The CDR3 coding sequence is TGCAGCGTTGAAGGGGGCTTAAGCTACGAGCAGTACTTC. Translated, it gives CSVEGGLSYEQYF.

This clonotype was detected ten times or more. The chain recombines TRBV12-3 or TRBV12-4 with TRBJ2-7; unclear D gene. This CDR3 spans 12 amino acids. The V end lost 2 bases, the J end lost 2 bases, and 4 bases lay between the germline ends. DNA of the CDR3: TGTGCCAGCAGTTTAATGCCCTACGAGCAGTACTTC. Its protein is CASSLMPYEQYF.

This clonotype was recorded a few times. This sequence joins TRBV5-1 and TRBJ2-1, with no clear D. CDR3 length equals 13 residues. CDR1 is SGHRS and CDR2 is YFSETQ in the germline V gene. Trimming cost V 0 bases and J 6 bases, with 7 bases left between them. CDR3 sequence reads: CASSLGYLNEQFF. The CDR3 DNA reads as TGCGCCAGCAGCTTGGGCTACCTCAATGAGCAGTTCTTC.

The CDR3: CSGIAGDPYNEQFF. CDR3 nucleotides: TGCAGTGGGATAGCGGGGGATCCATACAATGAGCAGTTCTTC. V and J are TRBV20-1 and TRBJ2-1; 9 bases fit TRBD2. CDR3 length: 14 amino acids. The V gene end was trimmed by 7 bases and the J gene end by 4 bases; junction bases not matched to a gene: 8. Germline lookup yields CDR1 DFQATT and CDR2 SNEGSKA (reference sequence).

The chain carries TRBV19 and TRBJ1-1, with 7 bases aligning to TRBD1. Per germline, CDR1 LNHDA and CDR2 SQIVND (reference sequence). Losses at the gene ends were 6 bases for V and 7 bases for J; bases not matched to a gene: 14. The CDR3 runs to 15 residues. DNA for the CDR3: TGTGCCAGTAGCGCTGGTACGACAGGGTTCGGTGAAGCTTTCTTT. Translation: CASSAGTTGFGEAFF.

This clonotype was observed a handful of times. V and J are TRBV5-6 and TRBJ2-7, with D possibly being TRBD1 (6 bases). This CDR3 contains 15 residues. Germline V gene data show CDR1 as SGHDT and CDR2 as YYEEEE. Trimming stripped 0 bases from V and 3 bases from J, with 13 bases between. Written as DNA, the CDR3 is TGTGCCAGCAGCTTGGCAAACAGGGCCTACTACGAGCAGTACTTC. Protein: CASSLANRAYYEQYF.